These T cell receptor beta chains were read from a single sample in a study of CD8+ T cells in alopecia areata. Generated by immunoSEQ multiplex PCR, the TCRdb table keeps only in-frame clones and is missing some. The sample has 200,000 or so clones; around 62% are singletons. Sample: CD4+ T cells sorted from blood, taken at week 0. The receptors come from a human donor with alopecia areata. Both conserved end residues are part of each CDR3. A D gene is named only where the DNA matches it firmly. Rows may omit the clone size; those that give it use once, few, many or a size class.

cdr3_length j_call clone_size d_call v_call cdr3_nt cdr3_aa
14 TRBJ2-5 NA TRBD2 TRBV29-1 TGCAGCGTCGTAGGGACTAGGGGTATTGAGACCCAGTACTTC CSVVGTRGIETQYF
15 TRBJ1-5 NA NA TRBV4-1 TGCGCCAGCAGCCAAGGTTGGAACAGCAATCAGCCCCAGCATTTT CASSQGWNSNQPQHF
18 TRBJ2-3 NA TRBD1 TRBV5-1 TGCGCCAGCAGCTTGACCTATTTCGACAGGGGGAGCACAGATACGCAGTATTTT CASSLTYFDRGSTDTQYF
13 TRBJ2-1 NA NA TRBV6-5 TGTGCCAGCAGTTCTCGGGACTCGGCTGAGCAGTTCTTC CASSSRDSAEQFF
13 TRBJ2-1 few NA TRBV19 TGTGCCAGCGCGCCAAGCACCTACAATGAGCAGTTCTTC CASAPSTYNEQFF
13 TRBJ2-7 few NA TRBV2 TGTGCCAGCAAGTCAGAGGGGCCTTACGAGCAGTACTTC CASKSEGPYEQYF
13 TRBJ1-1 NA NA TRBV29-1 TGCAGCGTTGTGGCCGCTTGGGCCACTGAAGCTTTCTTT CSVVAAWATEAFF
14 TRBJ1-1 NA NA TRBV5-1 TGCGCCAGCAGCGAGGACCCGTTAAACACTGAAGCTTTCTTT CASSEDPLNTEAFF
11 TRBJ2-1 few NA TRBV5-4 TGTGCCAGCAGCTTGGGTGGTGAGCAGTTCTTC CASSLGGEQFF
15 TRBJ2-3 NA NA TRBV4-2 TGTGCCAGCAGCCAAGGCGGCAGCAGCACAGATACGCAGTATTTT CASSQGGSSTDTQYF
11 TRBJ1-1 NA NA TRBV5-1 TGCGCCAGCAGCGAGAACACTGAAGCTTTCTTT CASSENTEAFF
10 TRBJ1-2 NA NA TRBV7-6 TGTGCTCGAAAGACCTATGGCTACACCTTC CARKTYGYTF
14 TRBJ2-7 NA TRBD1 TRBV5-1 TGCGCCAGCAGCTTGATACAGGGGGCCTACGAGCAGTACTTC CASSLIQGAYEQYF
14 TRBJ2-7 NA TRBD1 TRBV29-1 TGCAGCGTCGCCGGGACAGGACTGGGGTACGAGCAGTACTTC CSVAGTGLGYEQYF
16 TRBJ2-3 NA NA TRBV6-1 TGTGCCAGCAGTGAGACACTCCTCCTACGCACAGATACGCAGTATTTT CASSETLLLRTDTQYF
14 TRBJ1-5 NA NA TRBV11-2 TGTGCCAGCAGCTTAGCGGGCGGGAATCAGCCCCAGCATTTT CASSLAGGNQPQHF
14 TRBJ2-1 NA TRBD2 TRBV5-6 TGTGCCAGCAGCCTCCCCGGGGCGGGGGATGAGCAGTTCTTC CASSLPGAGDEQFF
13 TRBJ1-1 NA NA TRBV30 TGTGCCTGGACACCCGTCAGGTTTATTGAAGCTTTCTTT CAWTPVRFIEAFF
13 TRBJ2-3 NA NA TRBV6-1 TGTGCCAGCAGTGTACGCCTACCAGATACGCAGTATTTT CASSVRLPDTQYF
16 TRBJ1-3 NA NA TRBV29-1 TGCAGCGTTGAAAGATTCGGGTCAGGCTCTGGAAACACCATATATTTT CSVERFGSGSGNTIYF
14 TRBJ1-1 NA NA TRBV10-1 TGCGCCAGCAGTGATCGTACGGGGCTTGGTGAAGCTTTCTTT CASSDRTGLGEAFF
13 TRBJ1-1 few NA TRBV9 TGTGCCAGCAGCGTAGATGGGCAGACCAAAGCTTTCTTT CASSVDGQTKAFF
15 TRBJ2-6 many NA TRBV28 TGTGCCAGCAGAGACTCGAGCTCTGGGGCCAACGTCCTGACTTTC CASRDSSSGANVLTF
12 TRBJ2-2 few NA TRBV6-6 TGTGCCAGCAGTTACTCCCCCGGGGAGCTGTTTTTT CASSYSPGELFF
14 TRBJ1-2 NA TRBD1 TRBV5-4 TGTGCCAGCAGCTTGACAGGGGGCGGCTATGGCTACACCTTC CASSLTGGGYGYTF
14 TRBJ2-2 NA NA TRBV30 TGTGCCTGGAGTGTTCAGCTAGACCCCGGGGAGCTGTTTTTT CAWSVQLDPGELFF
15 TRBJ2-3 NA NA TRBV7-2 TGTGCCAGCAGTCCCGATGAGTGGGGCACAGATACGCAGTATTTT CASSPDEWGTDTQYF
15 TRBJ2-3 NA NA TRBV5-1 TGCGCCAGCAGCTTATCGGGGTATGGCACAGATACGCAGTATTTT CASSLSGYGTDTQYF